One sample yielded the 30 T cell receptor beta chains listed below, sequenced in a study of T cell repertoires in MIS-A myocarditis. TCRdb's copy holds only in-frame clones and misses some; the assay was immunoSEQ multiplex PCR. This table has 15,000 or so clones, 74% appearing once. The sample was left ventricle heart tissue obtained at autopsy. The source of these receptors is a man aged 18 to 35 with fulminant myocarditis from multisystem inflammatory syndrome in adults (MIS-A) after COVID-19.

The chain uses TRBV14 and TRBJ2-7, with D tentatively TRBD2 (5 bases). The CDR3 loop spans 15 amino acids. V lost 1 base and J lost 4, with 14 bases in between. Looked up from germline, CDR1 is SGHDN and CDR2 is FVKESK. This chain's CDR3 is CASSQVRGLFYEQYF. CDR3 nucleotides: TGTGCCAGCAGCCAAGTCCGGGGATTATTTTACGAGCAGTACTTC.

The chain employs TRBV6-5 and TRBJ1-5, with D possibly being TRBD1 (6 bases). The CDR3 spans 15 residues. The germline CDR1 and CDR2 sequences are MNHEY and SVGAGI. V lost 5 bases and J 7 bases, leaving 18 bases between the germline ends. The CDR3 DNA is TGTGCCAGCAGTACCCGGACGGCAGGGGAACAGCCCCAGCATTTT. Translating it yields CASSTRTAGEQPQHF.

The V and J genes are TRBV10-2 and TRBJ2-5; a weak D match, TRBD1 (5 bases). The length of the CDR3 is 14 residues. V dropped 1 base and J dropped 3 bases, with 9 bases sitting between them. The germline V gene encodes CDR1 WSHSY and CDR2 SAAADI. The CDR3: CASSEYGREETQYF. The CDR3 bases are TGCGCCAGCAGTGAGTATGGCAGGGAAGAGACCCAGTACTTC.

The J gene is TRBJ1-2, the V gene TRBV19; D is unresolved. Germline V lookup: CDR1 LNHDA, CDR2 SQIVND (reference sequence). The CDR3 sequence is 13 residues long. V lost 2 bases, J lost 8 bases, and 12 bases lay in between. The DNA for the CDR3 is TGTGCCAGTAGTATACTTCGATCTGGGGGCTACACCTTC. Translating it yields CASSILRSGGYTF.

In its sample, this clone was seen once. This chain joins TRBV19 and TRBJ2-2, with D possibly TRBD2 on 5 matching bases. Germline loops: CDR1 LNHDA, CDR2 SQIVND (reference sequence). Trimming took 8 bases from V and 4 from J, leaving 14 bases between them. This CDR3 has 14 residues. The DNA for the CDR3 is TGTGCCAGTGTGGACTCGGTCGGCACCGGGGAGCTGTTTTTT. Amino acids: CASVDSVGTGELFF.

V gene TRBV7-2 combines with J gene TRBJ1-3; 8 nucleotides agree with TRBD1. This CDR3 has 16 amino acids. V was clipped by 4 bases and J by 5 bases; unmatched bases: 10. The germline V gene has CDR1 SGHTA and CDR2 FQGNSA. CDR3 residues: CASSWTGTGLRNTIYF. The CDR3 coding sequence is TGTGCCAGCAGCTGGACAGGGACGGGTCTGAGAAACACCATATATTTT.

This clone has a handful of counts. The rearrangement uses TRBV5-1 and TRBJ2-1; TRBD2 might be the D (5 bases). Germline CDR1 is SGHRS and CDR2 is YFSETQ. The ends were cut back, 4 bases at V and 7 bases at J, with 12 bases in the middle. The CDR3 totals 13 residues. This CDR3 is CASSRLGGNEQFF. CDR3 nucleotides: TGCGCCAGCAGCAGACTGGGCGGGAATGAGCAGTTCTTC.

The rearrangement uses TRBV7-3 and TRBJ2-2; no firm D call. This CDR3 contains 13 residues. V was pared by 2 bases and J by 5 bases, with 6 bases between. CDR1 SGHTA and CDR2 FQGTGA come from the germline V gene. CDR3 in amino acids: CASSLQGTGELFF. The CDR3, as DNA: TGTGCCAGCAGCTTACAAGGAACCGGGGAGCTGTTTTTT.

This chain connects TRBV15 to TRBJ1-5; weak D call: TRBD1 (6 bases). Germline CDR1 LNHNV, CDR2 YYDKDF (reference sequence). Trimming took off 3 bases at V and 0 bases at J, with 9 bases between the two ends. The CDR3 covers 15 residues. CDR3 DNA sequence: TGTGCCACCAGCAGGCGACAGGATAGCAATCAGCCCCAGCATTTT. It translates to CATSRRQDSNQPQHF.

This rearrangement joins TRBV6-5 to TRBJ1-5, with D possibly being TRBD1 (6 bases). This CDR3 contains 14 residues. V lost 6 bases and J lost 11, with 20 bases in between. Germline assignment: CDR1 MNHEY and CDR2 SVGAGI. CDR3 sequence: CASRLGQSTGSQHF. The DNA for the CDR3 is TGTGCCAGCAGACTGGGACAAAGCACCGGGTCCCAGCATTTT.

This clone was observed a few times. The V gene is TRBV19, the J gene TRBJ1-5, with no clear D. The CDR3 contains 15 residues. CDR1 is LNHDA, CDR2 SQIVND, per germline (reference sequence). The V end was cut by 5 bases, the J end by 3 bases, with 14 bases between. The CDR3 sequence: CASSETGRDNQPQHF. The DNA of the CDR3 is TGTGCCAGTAGTGAAACCGGGAGAGACAATCAGCCCCAGCATTTT.

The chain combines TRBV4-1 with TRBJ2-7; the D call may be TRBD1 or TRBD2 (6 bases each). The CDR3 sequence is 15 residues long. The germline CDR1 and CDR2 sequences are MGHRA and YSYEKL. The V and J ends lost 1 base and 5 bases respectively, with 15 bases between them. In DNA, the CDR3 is TGCGCCAGCAGCCAAGCGAATTGGAGGGGGGACGAGCAGTACTTC. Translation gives CASSQANWRGDEQYF.

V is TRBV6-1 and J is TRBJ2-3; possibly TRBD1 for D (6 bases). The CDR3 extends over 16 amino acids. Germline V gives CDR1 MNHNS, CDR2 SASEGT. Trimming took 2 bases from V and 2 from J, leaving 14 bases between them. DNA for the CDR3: TGTGCCAGCAGTGAATATGTTAGGGGGTACACAGATACGCAGTATTTT. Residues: CASSEYVRGYTDTQYF.

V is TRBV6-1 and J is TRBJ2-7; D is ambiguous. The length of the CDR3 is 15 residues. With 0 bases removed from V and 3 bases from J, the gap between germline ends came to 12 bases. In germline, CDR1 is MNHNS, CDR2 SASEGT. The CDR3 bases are TGTGCCAGCAGTGAAGCGCGGCAGACTCTCTACGAGCAGTACTTC. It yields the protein CASSEARQTLYEQYF.

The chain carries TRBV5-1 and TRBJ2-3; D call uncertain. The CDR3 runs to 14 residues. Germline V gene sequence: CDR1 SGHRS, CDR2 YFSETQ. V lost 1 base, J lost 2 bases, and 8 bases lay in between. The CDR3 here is CASSLTQLTDTQYF. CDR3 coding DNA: TGCGCCAGCAGCTTGACGCAGCTCACAGATACGCAGTATTTT.

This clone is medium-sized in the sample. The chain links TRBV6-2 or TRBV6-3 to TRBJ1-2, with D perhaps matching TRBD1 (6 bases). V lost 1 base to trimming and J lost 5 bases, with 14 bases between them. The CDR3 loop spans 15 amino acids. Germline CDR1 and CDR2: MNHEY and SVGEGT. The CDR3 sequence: CASSYYGTPIYGYTF. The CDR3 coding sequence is TGTGCCAGCAGTTACTACGGGACACCGATATATGGCTACACCTTC.

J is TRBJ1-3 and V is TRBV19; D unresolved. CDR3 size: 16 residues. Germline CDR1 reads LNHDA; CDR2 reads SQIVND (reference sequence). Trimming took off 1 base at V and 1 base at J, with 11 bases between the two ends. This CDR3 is CASSIAAATSGNTIYF. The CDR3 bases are TGTGCCAGTAGTATAGCGGCGGCGACTTCTGGAAACACCATATATTTT.

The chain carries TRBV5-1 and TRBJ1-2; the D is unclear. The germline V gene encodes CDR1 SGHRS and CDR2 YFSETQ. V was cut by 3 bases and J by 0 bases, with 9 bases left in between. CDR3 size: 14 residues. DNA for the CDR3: TGCGCCAGCAGCTCAGGTCCGTCTAACTATGGCTACACCTTC. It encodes CASSSGPSNYGYTF.

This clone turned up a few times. The CDR3 coding sequence is TGCAGCGTCCGGGACAGGGGGCTGGGTGAAGCTTTCTTT. Amino acids: CSVRDRGLGEAFF. The J gene is TRBJ1-1, the V gene TRBV29-1; 12 bases are a match to TRBD1. The V segment lost 6 bases and the J segment 7 bases; nucleotides outside the gene matches: 6. Germline V lookup: CDR1 SQVTM, CDR2 ANQGSEA. The CDR3 runs 13 residues. Looking up the rest from reference TRBV29-1 and TRBJ1-1 gives the full variable domain: SAVISQKPSRDICQRGTSLTIQCQVDSQVTMMFWYRQQPGQSLTLIATANQGSEATYESGFVIDKFPISRPNLTFSTLTVSNMSPEDSSIYLCSVRDRGLGEAFFGQGTRLTVV.

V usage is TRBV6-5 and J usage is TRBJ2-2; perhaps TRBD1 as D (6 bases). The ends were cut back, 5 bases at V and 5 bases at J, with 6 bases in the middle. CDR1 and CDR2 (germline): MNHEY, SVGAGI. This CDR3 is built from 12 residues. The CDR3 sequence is CASSQGTGELFF. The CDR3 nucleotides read TGTGCCAGCAGTCAGGGGACCGGGGAGCTGTTTTTT.

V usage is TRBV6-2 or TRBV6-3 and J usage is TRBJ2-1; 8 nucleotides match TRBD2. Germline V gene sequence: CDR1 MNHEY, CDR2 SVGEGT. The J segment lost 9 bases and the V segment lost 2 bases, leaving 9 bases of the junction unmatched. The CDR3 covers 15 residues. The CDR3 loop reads CASSYAGGAKSEQFF. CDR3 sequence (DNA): TGTGCCAGCAGTTACGCGGGGGGCGCTAAGAGTGAGCAGTTCTTC.

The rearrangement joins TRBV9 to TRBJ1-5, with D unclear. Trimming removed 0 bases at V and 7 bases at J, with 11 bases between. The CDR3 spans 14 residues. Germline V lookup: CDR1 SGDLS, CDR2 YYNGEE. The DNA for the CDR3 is TGTGCCAGCAGCGTAGGGCCCATTGGGCAGCCCCAGCATTTT. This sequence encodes CASSVGPIGQPQHF.

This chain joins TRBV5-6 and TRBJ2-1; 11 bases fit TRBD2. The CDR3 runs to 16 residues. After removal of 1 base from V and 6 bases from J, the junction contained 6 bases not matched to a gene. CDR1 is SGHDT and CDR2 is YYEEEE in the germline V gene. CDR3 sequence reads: CASSLYLAGGGNEQFF. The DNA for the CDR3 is TGTGCCAGCAGCTTGTACCTAGCGGGAGGAGGCAATGAGCAGTTCTTC. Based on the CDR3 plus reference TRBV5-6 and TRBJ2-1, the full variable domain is DAGVTQSPTHLIKTRGQQVTLRCSPKSGHDTVSWYQQALGQGPQFIFQYYEEEERQRGNFPDRFSGHQFPNYSSELNVNALLLGDSALYLCASSLYLAGGGNEQFFGPGTRLTVL.

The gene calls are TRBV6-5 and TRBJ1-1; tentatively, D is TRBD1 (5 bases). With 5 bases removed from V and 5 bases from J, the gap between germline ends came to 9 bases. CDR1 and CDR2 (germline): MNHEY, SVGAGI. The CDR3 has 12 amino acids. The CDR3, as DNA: TGTGCCAGCAGTCAGGGTTTAACTGAAGCTTTCTTT. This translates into CASSQGLTEAFF.

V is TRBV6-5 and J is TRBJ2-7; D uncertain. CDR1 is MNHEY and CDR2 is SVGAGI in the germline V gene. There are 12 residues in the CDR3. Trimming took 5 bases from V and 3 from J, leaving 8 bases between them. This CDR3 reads CASSRDSYEQYF. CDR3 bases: TGTGCCAGCAGTAGGGATAGCTACGAGCAGTACTTC.

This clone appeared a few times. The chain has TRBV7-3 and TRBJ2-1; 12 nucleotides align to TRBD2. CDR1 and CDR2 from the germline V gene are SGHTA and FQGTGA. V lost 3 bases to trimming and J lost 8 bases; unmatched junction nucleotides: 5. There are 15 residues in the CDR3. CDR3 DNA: TGTGCCAGCAGCTTGATGACTAGCGGGAGCGATGAGCAGTTCTTC. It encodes CASSLMTSGSDEQFF.

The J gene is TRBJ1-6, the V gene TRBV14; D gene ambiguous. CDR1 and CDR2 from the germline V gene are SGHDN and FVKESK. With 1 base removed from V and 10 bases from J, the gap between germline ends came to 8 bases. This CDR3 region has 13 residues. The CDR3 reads CASSQGGRSPLHF. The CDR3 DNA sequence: TGTGCCAGCAGCCAAGGAGGCCGATCACCCCTCCACTTT.

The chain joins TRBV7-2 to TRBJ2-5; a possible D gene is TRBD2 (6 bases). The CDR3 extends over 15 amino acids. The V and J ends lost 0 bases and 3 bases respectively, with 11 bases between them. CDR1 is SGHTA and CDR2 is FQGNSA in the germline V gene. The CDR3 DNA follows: TGTGCCAGCAGCTTAGCGGGAGGCCTAAAAGAGACCCAGTACTTC. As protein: CASSLAGGLKETQYF.

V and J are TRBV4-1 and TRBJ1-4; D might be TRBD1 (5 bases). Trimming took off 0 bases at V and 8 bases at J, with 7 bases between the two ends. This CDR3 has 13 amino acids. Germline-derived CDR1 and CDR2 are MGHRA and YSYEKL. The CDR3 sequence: CASSQDWGEKLFF. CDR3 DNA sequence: TGCGCCAGCAGCCAAGATTGGGGGGAAAAACTGTTTTTT.

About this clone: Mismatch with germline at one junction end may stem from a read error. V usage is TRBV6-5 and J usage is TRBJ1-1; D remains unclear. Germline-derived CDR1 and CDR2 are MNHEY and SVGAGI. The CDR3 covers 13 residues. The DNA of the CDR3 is TGTGCCGGCAGTTACTCGATGAACACTGAAGCTTTCTTT. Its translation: CAGSYSMNTEAFF.